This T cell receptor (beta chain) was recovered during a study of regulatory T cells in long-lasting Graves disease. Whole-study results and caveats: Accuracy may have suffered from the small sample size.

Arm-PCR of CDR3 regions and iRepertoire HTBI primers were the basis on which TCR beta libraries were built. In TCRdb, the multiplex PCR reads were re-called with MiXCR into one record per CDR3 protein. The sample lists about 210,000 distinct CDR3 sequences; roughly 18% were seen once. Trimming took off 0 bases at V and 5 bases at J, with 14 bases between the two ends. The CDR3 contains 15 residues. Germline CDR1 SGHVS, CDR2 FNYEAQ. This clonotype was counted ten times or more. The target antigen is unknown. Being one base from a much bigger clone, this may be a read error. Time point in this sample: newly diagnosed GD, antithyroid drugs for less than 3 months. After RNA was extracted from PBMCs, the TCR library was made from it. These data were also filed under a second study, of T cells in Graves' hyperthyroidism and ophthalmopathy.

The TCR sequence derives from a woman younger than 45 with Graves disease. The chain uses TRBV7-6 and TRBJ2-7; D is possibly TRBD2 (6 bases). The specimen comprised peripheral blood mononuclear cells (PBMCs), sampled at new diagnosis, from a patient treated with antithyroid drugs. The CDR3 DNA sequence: TGTGCCAGCAGCTTAGCGGCGGGACCCCCGGACGAGCAGTACTTC. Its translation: CASSLAAGPPDEQYF.